A single sample is the source of the 23 T cell receptor beta chains below, sequenced in a study of T cells in Graves' hyperthyroidism and ophthalmopathy. Researchers took RNA transcripts and amplified the TCR beta CDR3 regions from them. Carried out on the TCR CDR3, a first-round RT-PCR used the HTBI primer set. TCRdb reanalysed the multiplex PCR reads using MiXCR and keeps one entry per CDR3 protein. The data contain roughly 840,000 distinct CDR3 sequences, roughly 37% of them singletons. The sequencing input was blood. The receptors here all came from a man aged 18-30 years with Graves' hyperthyroidism.

This clonotype showed up just a few times. V usage is TRBV10-3 and J usage is TRBJ1-5, with a possible D match to TRBD1 (5 bases). Between the trimmed V and J ends, which lost 10 bases and 4 bases, there was a span of 17 bases. This CDR3 has 14 amino acids. CDR1 is ENHRY, CDR2 SYGVKD, per germline. The CDR3 loop is CASTKIRENQPQHF. In DNA, the CDR3 is TGTGCCAGCACTAAAATCAGGGAGAATCAGCCCCAGCATTTT.

This sequence joins TRBV6-5 and TRBJ2-5; 7 nucleotides align to TRBD2. This CDR3 spans 15 amino acids. Germline V gene data show CDR1 as MNHEY and CDR2 as SVGAGI. The V and J ends lost 0 bases and 2 bases, in that order; junction bases with no gene match: 3. The CDR3 coding sequence is TGTGCCAGCAGTTACTCACTAGCGAAACAAGAGACCCAGTACTTC. Its protein is CASSYSLAKQETQYF.

In its sample, this clonotype was seen a few times. V usage is TRBV12-3 or TRBV12-4 and J usage is TRBJ1-5, with D uncertain. V was cut by 6 bases and J by 4 bases, with 13 bases left in between. The CDR3 totals 14 residues. CDR3 nucleotide sequence: TGTGCCAGCAGACCCGGTTCGCGGAATCAGCCCCAGCATTTT. Encoded protein: CASRPGSRNQPQHF.

The rearrangement links TRBV25-1 to TRBJ1-1; D ambiguous. Germline loops: CDR1 MGHDK, CDR2 SYGVNS. Between the trimmed V and J ends, which lost 8 bases and 1 base, there was a span of 14 bases. The CDR3 totals 14 residues. CDR3 amino acids: CASVGPGGNTEAFF. CDR3 nucleotide sequence: TGTGCCAGCGTTGGGCCGGGAGGGAACACTGAAGCTTTCTTT.

Only a few counts were recorded for this clonotype. The chain employs TRBV19 and TRBJ2-7; possible D gene TRBD2, 5 bases. V lost 7 bases, J lost 6 bases, and 22 bases lay in between. Germline V gene data show CDR1 as LNHDA and CDR2 as SQIVND (reference sequence). The CDR3 is made up of 15 amino acids. The CDR3 nucleotides read TGTGCCAGTAAGGGAGTGAGCCCCTCGGGTTTCGAGCAGTACTTC. Translating it yields CASKGVSPSGFEQYF.

There are many counts of this clonotype. J is TRBJ1-1 and V is TRBV7-8, with 8 bases that match TRBD1. Germline V gives CDR1 SGHVS, CDR2 FQNEAQ. V trimming: 6 bases; J trimming: 1 base; junction bases outside the gene matches: 4. The CDR3 has 14 residues. The CDR3 bases are TGTGCCAGCAGGGAAGACAGGGGGAACACTGAAGCTTTCTTT. Translating gives CASREDRGNTEAFF.

This clonotype was seen repeatedly, ten times or more. This chain uses TRBV20-1 with TRBJ2-7, with 7 bases aligning to TRBD1. From germline, CDR1 is DFQATT and CDR2 SNEGSKA (reference sequence). The CDR3 has 13 amino acids. V shed 5 bases and J 3 bases; nucleotides not matched to a gene: 7. CDR3: CSAPTPGGYEQYF. CDR3 coding DNA: TGCAGTGCTCCCACACCAGGGGGCTACGAGCAGTACTTC.

This clonotype was detected only a few times. J is TRBJ2-5 and V is TRBV5-1, with 10 bases fitting TRBD2. The junction had 10 bases not matched to a gene; V was cut back by 4 bases and J by 4 bases. Looked up from germline, CDR1 is SGHRS and CDR2 is YFSETQ. CDR3 size: 16 residues. The CDR3 DNA sequence: TGCGCCAGCAGCCCGCTACTAGCGGGGAGTTTAGAGACCCAGTACTTC. Protein product: CASSPLLAGSLETQYF.

Ten or more counts support this clonotype. The chain recombines TRBV2 with TRBJ1-1; TRBD1 matches 8 bases. Per germline, CDR1 SNHLY and CDR2 FYNNEI. V lost 7 bases and J lost 4; bases outside the gene matches: 2. The CDR3 totals 12 residues. In DNA, the CDR3 is TGTGCCAGCAAAACAGGGGGCACTGAAGCTTTCTTT. It codes for CASKTGGTEAFF.

This clonotype was seen at least ten times. The chain uses TRBV9 and TRBJ2-5; D call uncertain. Germline assignment: CDR1 SGDLS and CDR2 YYNGEE. The V and J ends lost 0 bases and 4 bases respectively, with 10 bases between them. The CDR3 covers 14 residues. CDR3 in DNA: TGTGCCAGCAGCGTAGGAGGTTGGGGAGAGACCCAGTACTTC. Translated, it gives CASSVGGWGETQYF.

The V call is TRBV29-1, the J call TRBJ2-6; D is unclear. V lost 6 bases to trimming and J lost 4 bases, with 7 bases between them. This CDR3 comprises 12 residues. The germline V gene has CDR1 SQVTM and CDR2 ANQGSEA. As DNA, the CDR3 is TGCAGCGTAGGGCGCGGGGCCAACGTCCTGACTTTC. Its translation is CSVGRGANVLTF. The entire variable domain, with the rest obtained from reference TRBV29-1 and TRBJ2-6, is as follows: SAVISQKPSRDICQRGTSLTIQCQVDSQVTMMFWYRQQPGQSLTLIATANQGSEATYESGFVIDKFPISRPNLTFSTLTVSNMSPEDSSIYLCSVGRGANVLTFGAGSRLTVL.

The V gene is TRBV27, the J gene TRBJ2-7; D perhaps matches TRBD2 (5 bases). There are 14 residues in the CDR3. The germline V and J ends were trimmed by 6 bases and 2 bases, with 14 bases remaining between them. The V gene's germline CDR1 is MNHEY and CDR2 SMNVEV (reference sequence). CDR3 coding DNA: TGTGCCAGCAGGCCGACCGGACTGACCTACGAGCAGTACTTC. Encoded protein: CASRPTGLTYEQYF.

CDR3 in DNA: TGTGCCAGCAGCGTTGACAGGGGATATGGAAACACCATATATTTT. As protein: CASSVDRGYGNTIYF. The V call is TRBV7-2, the J call TRBJ1-3; 8 bases agree with TRBD1. Germline V gives CDR1 SGHTA, CDR2 FQGNSA. This CDR3 spans 15 amino acids. The junction had 6 bases not matched to a gene; V was cut back by 5 bases and J by 3 bases.

CDR3 loop: CASSQGWGIGLALETQYF. The CDR3 DNA is TGTGCCAGCAGCCAAGGGTGGGGGATCGGACTAGCGTTGGAGACCCAGTACTTC. The chain is built from TRBV9 and TRBJ2-5; TRBD2 matches at 9 bases. The V segment lost 4 bases and the J segment 5 bases; nucleotides outside the gene matches: 18. Germline assignment: CDR1 SGDLS and CDR2 YYNGEE. The CDR3 spans 18 residues.

The chain uses TRBV7-2 and TRBJ1-1; D gene ambiguous. V lost 1 base and J lost 4, with 10 bases in between. Germline CDR1 reads SGHTA; CDR2 reads FQGNSA. This CDR3 contains 14 residues. The CDR3 nucleotides read TGTGCCAGCAGCTTAGTACAGTTCGGCACTGAAGCTTTCTTT. Encoded protein: CASSLVQFGTEAFF.

In the case of this clonotype: A much larger clone lies a single base off, so this may be a read error. The V gene is TRBV7-8, the J gene TRBJ1-1, with D perhaps matching TRBD1 (6 bases). The length of the CDR3 is 13 residues. CDR1 SGHVS and CDR2 FQNEAQ come from the germline V gene. For the CDR3, the DNA is TGTGCCAGCAGCTGGCCAGGGGTCCCTGAAGCTCTCTTT. As protein: CASSWPGVPEALF.

The chain recombines TRBV4-1 with TRBJ1-4, with TRBD1 identical over 10 bases. Trimming at V came to 1 base and at J to 7 bases, leaving 6 bases not matched to a gene. The CDR3 runs 16 residues. The germline V gene encodes CDR1 MGHRA and CDR2 YSYEKL. The DNA of the CDR3 is TGCGCCAGCAGCCAAGTAGGGACAGGGGTCGGTGAAAAACTGTTTTTT. This translates into CASSQVGTGVGEKLFF.

The table lists this clonotype with many counts. The chain recombines TRBV7-8 with TRBJ2-5; tentatively, D is TRBD1 (5 bases). The CDR3 contains 15 residues. V gave up 5 bases and J gave up 2 bases, with 15 bases separating them. Germline CDR1 SGHVS, CDR2 FQNEAQ. The CDR3 DNA follows: TGTGCCAGCAGCCTGGGGCGAATTAGTCAAGAGACCCAGTACTTC. Its protein product is CASSLGRISQETQYF.

The table lists this clonotype with a few counts. V usage is TRBV5-6 and J usage is TRBJ1-6; 8 bases match TRBD1. Germline V gives CDR1 SGHDT, CDR2 YYEEEE. The CDR3 length is 15 residues. V shed 0 bases and J 8 bases; nucleotides not matched to a gene: 4. Written as DNA, the CDR3 is TGTGCCAGCAGCTTGGGTCGACAGGGGTATTCACCCCTCCACTTT. This codes for CASSLGRQGYSPLHF. Drawing the rest from reference TRBV5-6 and TRBJ1-6, the complete variable domain is DAGVTQSPTHLIKTRGQQVTLRCSPKSGHDTVSWYQQALGQGPQFIFQYYEEEERQRGNFPDRFSGHQFPNYSSELNVNALLLGDSALYLCASSLGRQGYSPLHFGNGTRLTVT.

This clonotype appeared once. This chain links TRBV11-1 with TRBJ2-7; 8 positions agree with TRBD1. V shed 6 bases and J 0 bases; nucleotides not matched to a gene: 13. Germline V gene sequence: CDR1 SGHAT, CDR2 FQDESV (reference sequence). The CDR3 covers 17 residues. The CDR3 region is CASRPSPWDRSSYEQYF. In nucleotides, the CDR3 is TGTGCCAGCAGACCTAGCCCTTGGGACAGGAGCTCCTACGAGCAGTACTTC.

This clonotype came up once. This chain links TRBV29-1 with TRBJ1-1; D ambiguous. CDR3 size: 11 residues. Germline V gene lookup returns CDR1 SQVTM and CDR2 ANQGSEA. V was pared by 8 bases and J by 8 bases, with 15 bases between. CDR3 nucleotide sequence: TGCAGCAGTTTAACAGTCTCCGAAGCTTTCTTT. It yields the protein CSSLTVSEAFF.

The chain's CDR3 is CASSSLEGARITIYF. CDR3 nucleotide sequence: TGTGCCAGCAGCTCATTGGAGGGAGCTCGAATCACCATATATTTT. The J gene is TRBJ1-3, the V gene TRBV7-2; D is unresolved. The germline V and J ends were trimmed by 4 bases and 9 bases, with 19 bases remaining between them. CDR3 length equals 15 residues. Looked up from germline, CDR1 is SGHTA and CDR2 is FQGNSA.

V is TRBV7-2 and J is TRBJ2-7; TRBD1 aligns across 8 bases. V shed 6 bases and J 5 bases; nucleotides not matched to a gene: 9. CDR1 is SGHTA, CDR2 FQGNSA, per germline. This CDR3 region has 14 residues. DNA of the CDR3: TGTGCCAGCAGGTCCCGGGACAGGAGCGACGAGCAGTACTTC. Translated, it gives CASRSRDRSDEQYF.